One and the same sample provided the 25 T cell receptor beta chains below, sequenced in a study of post-analysis software for immune sequencing data (dated by TCRdb to between 2015 and 2017). Here is what the overall study found, with its caveats: About five TRBV segments, including TRBV5-6, TRBV5-1 and TRBV20-1, were significantly more frequent in patients than controls.

The protocol used for the library was PCR. TCRdb names Illumina HiSeq 2500 as the instrument used. To reduce PCR and sequencing biases, unique molecular identifiers were built into the TCR beta cDNA libraries. TCRdb reprocessing: public reads trimmed at Q25 with fastp, clones called with MiXCR, in-frame beta chains kept. CDR3 protein duplicates are merged, each entry listing the most common genes and DNA. This sample has hundreds of thousands of distinct CDR3 sequences in its table, and around 64% of those were observed once. The ten most abundant clones make up around 11% of the sample. No cognate antigen is known for these TCRs. The specimen was blood. The receptors derive from a girl aged 2 to 9 with multiple sclerosis.

The gene calls are TRBV6-6 and TRBJ2-1, with 9 bases that match TRBD2. J lost 1 base, V lost 6 bases, and 7 bases had no gene match. The CDR3 is made up of 16 amino acids. CDR1 is MNHNY and CDR2 is SVGAGI in the germline V gene (reference sequence). CDR3 in amino acids: CASSTSGGKSYNEQFF. The CDR3 bases are TGTGCCAGCAGCACAAGCGGGGGGAAATCCTACAATGAGCAGTTCTTC.

J is TRBJ1-2 and V is TRBV20-1; TRBD1 matches at 8 bases. Germline V gives CDR1 DFQATT, CDR2 SNEGSKA (reference sequence). CDR3 length: 12 amino acids. Unmatched junction bases numbered 6, after V lost 6 bases and J lost 6 bases. The DNA for the CDR3 is TGCAGTGCGACGACAGGGGAGCATGGCTACACCTTC. Encoded protein: CSATTGEHGYTF.

The chain is built from TRBV29-1 and TRBJ2-3; D is undetermined. This CDR3 is 13 amino acids long. V lost 4 bases and J 4 bases, leaving 12 bases between the germline ends. Germline V lookup: CDR1 SQVTM, CDR2 ANQGSEA. The CDR3 sequence: CSVVSVVADTQYF. The CDR3 DNA reads TGCAGCGTTGTATCGGTTGTAGCAGATACGCAGTATTTT.

The chain combines TRBV5-1 with TRBJ2-5, with 9 bases that match TRBD1. In germline, CDR1 is SGHRS, CDR2 YFSETQ. The J segment lost 5 bases and the V segment lost 1 base, leaving 9 bases of the junction unmatched. CDR3 size: 16 residues. CDR3 sequence reads: CASSLYLQGAQETQYF. The CDR3 DNA sequence: TGCGCCAGCAGCTTGTATTTACAGGGGGCGCAGGAGACCCAGTACTTC. Complete variable domain (other parts from reference TRBV5-1 and TRBJ2-5): KAGVTQTPRYLIKTRGQQVTLSCSPISGHRSVSWYQQTPGQGLQFLFEYFSETQRNKGNFPGRFSGRQFSNSRSEMNVSTLELGDSALYLCASSLYLQGAQETQYFGPGTRLLVL.

This clonotype was found many times. This sequence joins TRBV29-1 and TRBJ1-1, with 9 bases lining up with TRBD1. The CDR3 has 15 residues. The J segment lost 2 bases and the V segment lost 4 bases, leaving 8 bases of the junction unmatched. Germline CDR1 and CDR2: SQVTM and ANQGSEA. CDR3 in amino acids: CSVGGRQGGNTEAFF. The DNA of the CDR3 is TGCAGCGTTGGGGGACGACAGGGGGGAAACACTGAAGCTTTCTTT.

The chain combines TRBV20-1 with TRBJ2-7, with a possible D match to TRBD1 (7 bases). Germline assignment: CDR1 DFQATT and CDR2 SNEGSKA (reference sequence). This CDR3 is built from 15 residues. V lost 0 bases to trimming and J lost 2 bases, with 14 bases between them. The CDR3 bases are TGCAGTGCTAGAGACTTCCAGGGGGGTACCTACGAGCAGTACTTC. Its translation: CSARDFQGGTYEQYF.

The genes are TRBV29-1 and TRBJ1-2; D gene unclear. Germline V gene lookup returns CDR1 SQVTM and CDR2 ANQGSEA. The CDR3 spans 13 residues. The V end was cut by 6 bases, the J end by 3 bases, with 14 bases between. CDR3 coding DNA: TGCAGCGTCGAGACTCTAATAGACTATGGCTACACCTTC. This gives the protein CSVETLIDYGYTF.

V usage is TRBV5-1 and J usage is TRBJ1-1; D perhaps matches TRBD1 (5 bases). In germline, CDR1 is SGHRS, CDR2 YFSETQ. V was shortened by 4 bases and J by 1 base, with 14 bases between the two germline ends. The CDR3 has 15 amino acids. CDR3 sequence: CASSGRGETNTEAFF. The DNA for the CDR3 is TGCGCCAGCAGCGGCCGGGGGGAGACGAACACTGAAGCTTTCTTT.

This chain joins TRBV20-1 and TRBJ2-1; 12 positions agree with TRBD2. After removal of 3 bases from V and 4 bases from J, the junction contained 4 bases not matched to a gene. Germline CDR1 is DFQATT and CDR2 is SNEGSKA (reference sequence). The CDR3 has 15 residues. The DNA for the CDR3 is TGCAGTGCTAGGCCCCTAGCGGGGGGGTACAATGAGCAGTTCTTC. Translation: CSARPLAGGYNEQFF.

The V call is TRBV7-7, the J call TRBJ1-1; no clear D gene. This CDR3 is built from 13 residues. CDR1 is SSHAT and CDR2 is FNYEAQ in the germline V gene (reference sequence). V lost 2 bases to trimming and J lost 7 bases, with 11 bases between them. The CDR3 DNA is TGTGCCAGCAGCTTAAACCGTGGTCGTGAAGCTTTCTTT. Amino acids: CASSLNRGREAFF.

The chain couples TRBV4-3 to TRBJ1-6; 7 bases are a match to TRBD1. The V and J ends lost 1 base and 5 bases, in that order; junction bases with no gene match: 5. Germline-derived CDR1 and CDR2 are LGHNA and YSLEER. The CDR3 sequence is 16 residues long. The CDR3 loop reads CASSQGQQGNNSPLHF. CDR3 bases: TGCGCCAGCAGCCAAGGTCAACAGGGGAATAATTCACCCCTCCACTTT.

The chain uses TRBV18 and TRBJ2-3; D is perhaps TRBD2 (6 bases). Germline-derived CDR1 and CDR2 are KGHSH and LQKENI. There are 15 residues in the CDR3. V dropped 3 bases and J dropped 6 bases, with 16 bases sitting between them. CDR3 amino acids: CASSPGSGVPDTQYF. The CDR3 region has the DNA TGTGCCAGCTCACCGGGTAGCGGAGTGCCGGATACGCAGTATTTT.

The rearrangement links TRBV9 to TRBJ1-1; D might be TRBD1 (6 bases). V lost 3 bases, J lost 4 bases, and 13 bases lay in between. This CDR3 is 14 amino acids long. Looked up from germline, CDR1 is SGDLS and CDR2 is YYNGEE. The CDR3 nucleotides are TGTGCCAGCAGCGGAGCACAGGGAAGCACTGAAGCTTTCTTT. Amino acid sequence: CASSGAQGSTEAFF.

The chain joins TRBV9 to TRBJ2-5; D possibly corresponds to TRBD1 (6 bases). CDR3 length: 15 residues. Germline V gene lookup returns CDR1 SGDLS and CDR2 YYNGEE. V shed 7 bases and J shed 2 bases, with 18 bases lying between them. CDR3 residues: CASASGTPFQETQYF. DNA of the CDR3: TGTGCCAGCGCCTCCGGGACACCTTTTCAAGAGACCCAGTACTTC. Variable domain in full (rest from reference TRBV9 and TRBJ2-5): DSGVTQTPKHLITATGQRVTLRCSPRSGDLSVYWYQQSLDQGLQFLIQYYNGEERAKGNILERFSAQQFPDLHSELNLSSLELGDSALYFCASASGTPFQETQYFGPGTRLLVL.

V and J are TRBV5-5 and TRBJ2-7; a possible D gene is TRBD2 (6 bases). The end of the DNA is better explained by TRBJ2-5, so the J call may be wrong. The CDR3 sequence is 14 residues long. Germline V gene sequence: CDR1 SGHKS, CDR2 YYEKEE (reference sequence). The CDR3 bases are TGTGCCAGCAGAGAATCGGGGGTCGGGGAGACCCAGTACTTC. Its translation: CASRESGVGETQYF.

This chain connects TRBV29-1 to TRBJ2-1; 9 nucleotides align to TRBD2. The V gene end was trimmed by 1 base and the J gene end by 4 bases; junction bases not matched to a gene: 8. The CDR3 has 16 residues. The germline CDR1 and CDR2 sequences are SQVTM and ANQGSEA. The DNA of the CDR3 is TGCAGCGTTGAAGGCTCTAGCGGGGAACAGTACAATGAGCAGTTCTTC. Its protein is CSVEGSSGEQYNEQFF.

This chain connects TRBV6-2 or TRBV6-3 to TRBJ1-2, with a tentative D call TRBD1 (5 bases). The CDR3 consists of 11 residues. CDR1 and CDR2 (germline): MNHEY, SVGEGT. V dropped 6 bases and J dropped 6 bases, with 8 bases sitting between them. The CDR3 DNA sequence: TGTGCCAGCAGGCTCAGGGATGGCTACACCTTC. It is translated as CASRLRDGYTF.

The rearrangement links TRBV12-3 or TRBV12-4 to TRBJ2-5; TRBD2 aligns across 7 bases. The CDR3 spans 16 residues. J was trimmed by 5 bases and V by 6 bases; bases with no gene match: 15. The CDR3 loop is CASSPVRGESIETQYF. In DNA form, the CDR3 reads TGTGCCAGCAGCCCCGTTCGGGGGGAATCGATCGAGACCCAGTACTTC.

J is TRBJ2-5 and V is TRBV29-1, with D perhaps matching TRBD2 (5 bases). Trimming removed 0 bases from V and 7 bases from J, with 18 bases in between. The CDR3 is 15 residues long. CDR1 is SQVTM and CDR2 is ANQGSEA in the germline V gene. CDR3 sequence (DNA): TGCAGCGTTGAAGATCGGGCTAGCAGATTAGGGACCCAGTACTTC. Translated, it gives CSVEDRASRLGTQYF.

CDR3 loop: CAINGDNRLGEQFF. CDR3 nucleotide sequence: TGTGCCATCAATGGGGACAACCGGTTGGGTGAGCAGTTCTTC. The chain combines TRBV10-3 with TRBJ2-1; TRBD1 might be the D (6 bases). V shed 7 bases and J shed 9 bases, with 19 bases lying between them. This CDR3 comprises 14 residues. Per germline, CDR1 ENHRY and CDR2 SYGVKD.

The gene calls are TRBV15 and TRBJ1-1; D gene uncertain. V was clipped by 1 base and J by 10 bases, with 4 bases between them. The CDR3 spans 10 residues. CDR1 LNHNV and CDR2 YYDKDF come from the germline V gene (reference sequence). The CDR3: CATSRGGAFF. CDR3 in DNA: TGTGCCACCAGCAGAGGCGGAGCTTTCTTT.

The chain is built from TRBV20-1 and TRBJ2-5; 9 bases fit TRBD2. Germline V gene lookup returns CDR1 DFQATT and CDR2 SNEGSKA (reference sequence). V dropped 1 base and J dropped 5; count of bases not matched to a gene: 5. CDR3 length: 14 residues. As DNA, the CDR3 is TGCAGTGCTAGAGGCGGGACTAGCTTGGAGACCCAGTACTTC. Amino acids: CSARGGTSLETQYF.

The CDR3 loop is CSVYGTSGASKETQYF. CDR3 coding DNA: TGCAGCGTGTATGGGACTAGCGGAGCCTCAAAGGAGACCCAGTACTTC. V and J are TRBV29-1 and TRBJ2-5, with 11 bases that match TRBD2. The CDR3 is 16 amino acids. CDR1 SQVTM and CDR2 ANQGSEA come from the germline V gene. Unmatched junction bases numbered 14, after V lost 6 bases and J lost 5 bases.

The V and J genes are TRBV20-1 and TRBJ2-3, with a possible D match to TRBD2 (6 bases). V lost 0 bases and J lost 4, with 14 bases in between. This CDR3 has 15 residues. The germline V gene encodes CDR1 DFQATT and CDR2 SNEGSKA (reference sequence). The CDR3 nucleotides are TGCAGTGCTAGAGATTCCAGCGGGTTCTCAGATACGCAGTATTTT. This encodes CSARDSSGFSDTQYF.

V is TRBV6-1 and J is TRBJ2-1; no clear D. CDR3 length equals 15 residues. V was clipped by 7 bases and J by 3 bases, with 16 bases between them. In germline, CDR1 is MNHNS, CDR2 SASEGT. The DNA for the CDR3 is TGTGCCAGCATTTTCGGGCAGGCGTACTACAATGAGCAGTTCTTC. Translating it yields CASIFGQAYYNEQFF.